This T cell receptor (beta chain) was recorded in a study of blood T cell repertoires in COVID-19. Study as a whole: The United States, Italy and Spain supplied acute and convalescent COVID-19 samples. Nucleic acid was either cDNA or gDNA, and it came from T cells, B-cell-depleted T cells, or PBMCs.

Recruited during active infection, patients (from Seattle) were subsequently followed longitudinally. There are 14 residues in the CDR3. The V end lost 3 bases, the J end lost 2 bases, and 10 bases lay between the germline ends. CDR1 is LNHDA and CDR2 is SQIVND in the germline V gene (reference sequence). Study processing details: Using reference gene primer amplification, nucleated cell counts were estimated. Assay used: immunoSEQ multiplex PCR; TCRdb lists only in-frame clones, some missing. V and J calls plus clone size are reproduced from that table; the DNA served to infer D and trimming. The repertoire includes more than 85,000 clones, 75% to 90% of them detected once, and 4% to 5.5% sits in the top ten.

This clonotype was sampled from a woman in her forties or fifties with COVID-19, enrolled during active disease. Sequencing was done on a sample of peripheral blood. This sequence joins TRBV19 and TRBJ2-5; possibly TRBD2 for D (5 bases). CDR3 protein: CASSIGGSQETQYF. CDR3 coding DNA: TGTGCCAGTAGTATTGGAGGCTCTCAAGAGACCCAGTACTTC.